In its sample, the clone carrying this T cell receptor (beta chain) was seen many times. The antigen remains undetermined. One entry per CDR3 protein, called by TCRdb with MiXCR from the reads. The sample yields 450,000 to 600,000 distinct CDR3 sequences, about 11% seen once. The sample comes from a study of T cell repertoires in cytomegalovirus infection. Study context: Matching HLA type, along with CMV infection, was indicated by public TCR beta signatures. General study results and limits: Predominance within the ex vivo response was attributable to HLA-C-restricted CMV-specific TCR beta clonotypes.

The CDR3 covers 15 residues. Looked up from germline, CDR1 is MGHRA and CDR2 is YSYEKL. Trimming removed 1 base at V and 12 bases at J, with 19 bases between. The sequence derives from a human donor in good health (CMV status not recorded). Some clones in this sample may be carry-over from other donors' samples. The sequenced sample consisted of PBMCs. This sequence joins TRBV4-1 and TRBJ2-1; D may correspond to TRBD1 or TRBD2 (5 bases each). CDR3 region: CASSQGTGLSAGQFF. Written as DNA, the CDR3 is TGCGCCAGCAGCCAAGGGACGGGGCTATCCGCGGGGCAGTTCTTC.